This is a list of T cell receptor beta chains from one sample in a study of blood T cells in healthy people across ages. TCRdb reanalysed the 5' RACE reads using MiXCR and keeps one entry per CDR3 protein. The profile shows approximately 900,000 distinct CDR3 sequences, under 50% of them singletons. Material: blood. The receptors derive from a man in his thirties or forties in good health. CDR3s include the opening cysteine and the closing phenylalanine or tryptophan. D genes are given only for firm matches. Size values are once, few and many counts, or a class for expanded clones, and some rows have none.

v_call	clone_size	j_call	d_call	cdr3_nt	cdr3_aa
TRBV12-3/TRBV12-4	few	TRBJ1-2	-	TGTGCCAGCAGCCCCTCCGCAGGGAACTATGGCTACACCTTC	CASSPSAGNYGYTF
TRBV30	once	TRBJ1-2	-	TGTGCCTGGAGTGGTCCGGGAAATGGCTACACCTTC	CAWSGPGNGYTF
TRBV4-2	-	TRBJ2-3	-	TGTGCCAGCAGCCTCCACTATTCAGGGGAAGATACGCAGTATTTT	CASSLHYSGEDTQYF
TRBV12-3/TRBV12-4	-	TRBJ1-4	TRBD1	TGTGCCAGCAGTCCAGGACAGGGCTTAAATGAAAAGCTGTTTTTT	CASSPGQGLNEKLFF
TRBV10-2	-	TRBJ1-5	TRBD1	TGCGCCAGCAGTGAAGGCAGGGGGCATCAGCCCCAGCATTTT	CASSEGRGHQPQHF
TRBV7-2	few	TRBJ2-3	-	TGTGCCAGCAGCCAAGTTGTTGGGGGGAGCACAGATACGCAGTATTTT	CASSQVVGGSTDTQYF
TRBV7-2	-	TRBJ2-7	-	TGTGCCGCAGCCGCGGGCGGGTCCTACGAGCAGTACTTC	CAAAAGGSYEQYF
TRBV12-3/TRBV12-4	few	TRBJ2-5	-	TGTGCCAGCAGGAGCGAGGCGGAAGAGACCCAGTACTTC	CASRSEAEETQYF
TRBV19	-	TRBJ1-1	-	TGTGCCAGTAGCCATCCACGGGACGGGAACACTGAAGCTTTCTTT	CASSHPRDGNTEAFF
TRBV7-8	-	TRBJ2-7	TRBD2	TGTGCCAGCAGTCCACAATTGACTAGCGGGGTTGCCTACGAGCAGTACTTC	CASSPQLTSGVAYEQYF
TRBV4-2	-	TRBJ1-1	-	TGTGCCAGCAGCCAAGATCTGGAAAGGGTGCGCACTGAAGCTTTCTTT	CASSQDLERVRTEAFF
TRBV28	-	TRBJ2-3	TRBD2	TGTGCCAGCAGTTCGCCCGGGACTAGCTCATCAGATACGCAGTATTTT	CASSSPGTSSSDTQYF
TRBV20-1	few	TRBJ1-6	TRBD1	TGCAGTGCTAGAGAGACAGGGTTGTCCTATAATTCACCCCTCCACTTT	CSARETGLSYNSPLHF
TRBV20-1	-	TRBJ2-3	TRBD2	TGCAGTGCGCTTCGGACTAGCGGGTTCACAGATACGCAGTATTTT	CSALRTSGFTDTQYF
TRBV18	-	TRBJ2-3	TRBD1	TGTGCCAGCTCACCACCGGTCGGGACAGGCACCACAGATACGCAGTATTTT	CASSPPVGTGTTDTQYF
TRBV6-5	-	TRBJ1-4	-	TGTGCCAGCAGCCGAGCGTGGACAGTCGAAGGTGAAAAACTGTTTTTT	CASSRAWTVEGEKLFF
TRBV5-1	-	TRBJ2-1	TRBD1	TGCGCCAGCAGTTTGTTTTTTACAGGGGCAAGCTACAATGAGCAGTTCTTC	CASSLFFTGASYNEQFF
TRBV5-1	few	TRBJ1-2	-	TGCGCCAGCAGCTTGGCCGCAGGGGACTATGGCTACACCTTC	CASSLAAGDYGYTF
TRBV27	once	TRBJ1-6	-	TGTGCCAGCAGTTTGAGAAACTCCTATAATTCACCCCTCCACTTT	CASSLRNSYNSPLHF
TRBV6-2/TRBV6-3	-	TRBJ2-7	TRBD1	TGTGCCAGCAGTTTCCTTCGACAGGGCCCCTCCTACGAGCAGTACTTC	CASSFLRQGPSYEQYF
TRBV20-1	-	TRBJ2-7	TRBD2	TGCAGTGCTACCGGACTAGCGGGGGGTTTCTACGAGCAGTACTTC	CSATGLAGGFYEQYF
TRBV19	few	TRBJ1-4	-	TGTGCCAGTAGTACCTTCCTTCGGCCGGGTTCTAATGAAAAACTGTTTTTT	CASSTFLRPGSNEKLFF
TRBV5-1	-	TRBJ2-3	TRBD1	TGCGCCAGCAGCTTGCAAGGACAGGGCCGAGATACGCAGTATTTT	CASSLQGQGRDTQYF
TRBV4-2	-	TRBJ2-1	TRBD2	TGTGCCAGCAGCCCTCTAACGGGACTAGCGGGGGGTAGTGAGCAGTTCTTC	CASSPLTGLAGGSEQFF
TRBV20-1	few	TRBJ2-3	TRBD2	TGCAGTGCTAGAGATCCAGCGGGGGGGCCGACCACAGATACGCAGTATTTT	CSARDPAGGPTTDTQYF
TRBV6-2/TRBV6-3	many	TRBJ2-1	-	TGTGCCAGCAGTTATCTGGGGGATATGTTCTTC	CASSYLGDMFF
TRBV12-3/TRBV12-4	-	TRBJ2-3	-	TGTGCCAGCAGTCGGACTGGGCAGGATACGCAGTATTTT	CASSRTGQDTQYF
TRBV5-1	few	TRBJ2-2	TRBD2	TGCGCCAGCAGCTTGGAACTAGCGGGGGGCGGCGCGAACACCGGGGAGCTGTTTTTT	CASSLELAGGGANTGELFF
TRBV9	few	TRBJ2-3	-	TGTGCCAGCAGCGTGAAAGGGGGTACAGATACGCAGTATTTT	CASSVKGGTDTQYF
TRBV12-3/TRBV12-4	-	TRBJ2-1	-	TGTGCCAGCAGTTTCAGCGGTGGGGAGCAGTTCTTC	CASSFSGGEQFF
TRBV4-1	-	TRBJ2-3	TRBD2	TGCGCCAGCAGCCAAGAAACGGCGGTAGCGGGGACAGATACGCAGTATTTT	CASSQETAVAGTDTQYF
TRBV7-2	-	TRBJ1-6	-	TGTGCCAGCAGCTTGCGGGACATTAGCTCCTATAATTCACCCCTCCACTTT	CASSLRDISSYNSPLHF
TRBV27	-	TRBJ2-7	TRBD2	TGTGCCAGCAGTTCTCCACCGGGACTATCCTCCTACGAGCAGTACTTC	CASSSPPGLSSYEQYF
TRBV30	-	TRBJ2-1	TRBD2	TGTGCCTGGAGCGCCGGGAGGGGCCCAATCAATGAGCAGTTCTTC	CAWSAGRGPINEQFF
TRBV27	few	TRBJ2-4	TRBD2	TGTGCCAGCAGTTTGGTGGCTCGCGGGGGCATTCAGTACTTC	CASSLVARGGIQYF
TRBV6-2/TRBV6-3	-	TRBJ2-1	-	TGTGCCAGCAGTTACAATGGTAGATACTCTGCTGAGCAGTTCTTC	CASSYNGRYSAEQFF
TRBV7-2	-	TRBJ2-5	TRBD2	TGTGCCAGCAGCTCTCTCGGACTAGCGGTAGAGACCCAGTACTTC	CASSSLGLAVETQYF
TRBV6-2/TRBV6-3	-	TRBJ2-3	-	TGTGCCAGCGGTCTGCCCGAGGATACGCAGTATTTT	CASGLPEDTQYF
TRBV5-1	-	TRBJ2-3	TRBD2	TGCGCCAGCAGCTCGGGACTAGGCTCAGATACGCAGTATTTT	CASSSGLGSDTQYF
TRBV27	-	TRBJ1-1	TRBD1	TGTGCCAGCAGTGGAGGGACAGGGGGCGTCACTGAAGCTTTCTTT	CASSGGTGGVTEAFF
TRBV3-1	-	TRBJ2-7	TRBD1	TGTGCCAGCAGCCAAGATACGACAGGGGGCCCCTACGAGCAGTACTTC	CASSQDTTGGPYEQYF
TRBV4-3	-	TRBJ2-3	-	TGCGCCAGCAGCCAGCGGGACAGCTCATCGGCAGATACGCAGTATTTT	CASSQRDSSSADTQYF
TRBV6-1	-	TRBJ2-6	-	TGTGCCAGCACCCTACTCGGTCCGTCCCCGGGCCCCACACACTCTGGGGCCAACGTCCTGACTTTC	CASTLLGPSPGPTHSGANVLTF
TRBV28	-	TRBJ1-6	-	TGTGCCAGCAGTTTAGTACGACTCCCCAATAATTCACCCCTCCACTTT	CASSLVRLPNNSPLHF
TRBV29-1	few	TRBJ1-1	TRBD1	TGCAGCGTGGCCGGAGGGGGCTGGACTGAAGCTTTCTTT	CSVAGGGWTEAFF
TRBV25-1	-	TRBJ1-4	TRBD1	TGTGCCAGCACCGAGAGACAGGGCCCTACTGAAAAACTGTTTTTT	CASTERQGPTEKLFF
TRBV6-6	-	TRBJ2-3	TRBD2	TGTGCCAGCAGCCCCCTTCTAGCGGGGATGACATATACGCAGTATTTT	CASSPLLAGMTYTQYF
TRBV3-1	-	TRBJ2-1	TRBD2	TGTGCCAGCAGCCCGAAACTAGCGGGGCCCTACAATGAGCAGTTCTTC	CASSPKLAGPYNEQFF
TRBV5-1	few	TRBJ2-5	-	TGCGCCAGCAGCTTGGTCACTCCCGGGACAACTCAAGAGACCCAGTACTTC	CASSLVTPGTTQETQYF
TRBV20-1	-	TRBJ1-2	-	TGCAGTGCTAGACCCCCGCAAAGTGGCTACACCTTC	CSARPPQSGYTF
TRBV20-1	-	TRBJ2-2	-	TGCAGTGCTACCCAGGGCTTCCGTACCGGGGAGCTGTTTTTT	CSATQGFRTGELFF
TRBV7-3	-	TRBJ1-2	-	TGTGCCAGCAGCTTCGATTTTAGGCAGGGGAAGGATGGCTACACCTTC	CASSFDFRQGKDGYTF
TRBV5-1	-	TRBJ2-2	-	TGCGCCAGCAGAATACAGGGTGACACCGGGGAGCTGTTTTTT	CASRIQGDTGELFF
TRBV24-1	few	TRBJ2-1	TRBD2	TGTGCCACCATTGGGACTAGCGGGGGAACCTACAATGAGCAGTTCTTC	CATIGTSGGTYNEQFF
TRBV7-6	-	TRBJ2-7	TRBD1	TGTGCCAGCAGCCTGTCGGGACAGGGCCACGAGCAGTACTTC	CASSLSGQGHEQYF
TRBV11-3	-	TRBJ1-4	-	TGTGCCAGCAGCCCTACAGGTGCCACTGAAAAACTGTTTTTT	CASSPTGATEKLFF
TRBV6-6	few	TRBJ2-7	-	TGTGCCACCCACAGGGACGACGAGCAGTACTTC	CATHRDDEQYF